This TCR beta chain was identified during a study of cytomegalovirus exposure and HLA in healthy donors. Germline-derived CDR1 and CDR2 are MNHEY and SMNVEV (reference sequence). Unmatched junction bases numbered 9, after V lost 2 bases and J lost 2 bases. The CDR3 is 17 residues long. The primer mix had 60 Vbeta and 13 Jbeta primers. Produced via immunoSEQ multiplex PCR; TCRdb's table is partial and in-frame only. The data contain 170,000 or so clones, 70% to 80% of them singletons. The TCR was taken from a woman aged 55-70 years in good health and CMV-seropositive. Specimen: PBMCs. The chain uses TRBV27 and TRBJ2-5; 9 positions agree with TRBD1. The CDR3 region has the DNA TGTGCCAGCAGTTTAAGGGCGGACAGGGGAAGGCAAGAGACCCAGTACTTC. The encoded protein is CASSLRADRGRQETQYF.